This TCR beta chain originates from a study of tumor and adjacent non-tumor tissue in lung cancer (dated by TCRdb to about 2018). Turning to the overall study: Patients with adenocarcinoma (approximately 12), squamous cell carcinoma (2) and small cell lung cancer (1) were included in the cohort. The study compared bulk TCRbeta repertoires from lung tumor tissue and matched distant non-tumor lung tissue of some 15 lung cancer patients. Among the approximately 15 patients, ages ranged from about 31 to 76 years, approximately 10 were men and 5 were women, and disease was TNM stage I to III. Sequencing generated a total of approximately 130,000,000 productive TCRbeta reads, averaging around 4.2 million reads per sample. TCRbeta CDR3 sequencing was performed on about 30 paired specimens, with one tumor sample and one normal lung sample collected per patient. On the study overall, not on this receptor specifically: TCR diversity was significantly higher in younger patients, and greater tumor TCR diversity was associated with shorter overall survival and shorter disease-free survival. Tumor tissue showed significantly greater TCR diversity (inverse Simpson) than normal lung tissue (about 410 vs 180, P = 0.0075, Mann-Whitney U test). A significantly larger cumulative share of the repertoire was made up by the top 100 clones in normal lung than in tumor tissue. With only approximately 15 patients in the cohort, the authors noted that larger samples and more detailed clinical data are needed. Peripheral blood was not sequenced, so blood TCRbeta repertoires were not examined in the lung cancer patients of the study. Neither the sequencing platform nor unique molecular identifiers are named or mentioned anywhere in the methods.

Worth noting for this clonotype: The antigen it binds to is not known. The conserved final phenylalanine or tryptophan is absent from the CDR3, which likely points to a read error. The limits of the CDR3 on the DNA are not certain, so only TCRdb's listed CDR3 is given.

The CDR3 spans 11 amino acids, including both terminal residues. CDR1 is given as MNHNS and CDR2 as SASEGT, both from the germline V gene. RNA was extracted from bulk unsorted tissue and checked for quality with a NanoDrop ND-1000 and an Agilent 2100. The normal lung samples consisted of distant non-tumor tissue collected more than 3 cm from the tumor edge. Donors were newly diagnosed lung cancer patients admitted for thoracic surgery in China between August and November 2014, without prior chemotherapy. Patients with previous radiotherapy or chemotherapy, or with another concurrent cancer, were excluded from the study. Surgical tissue pieces of about 1-2.1 cm3 were preserved in RNAlater solution and were kept at -80 degrees C until use. Libraries were built with multiplex PCR. Sequenced using an Illumina HiSeq 2500. TCRbeta libraries were constructed through three rounds of nested PCR with primers (Table S4) according to protocols adapted from ARM-PCR. PCR products of 200-500 bp were gel-excised and purified with the QIAquick gel extraction kit before sequencing. The published analysis was carried out like this. Trimmomatic was used to clean the reads, FLASH was used to merge the reads into complete CDR3 sequences, and MiTCR was used to assign the reads to V(D)J germline segments. Clonal diversity was computed as the inverse Simpson's index with VDJtools. Productive reads were defined as in-frame sequences without a premature stop codon. Starting from the raw public reads, TCRdb applied fastp trimming at Q25, assembled clones with MiXCR and retained in-frame beta chains. Each CDR3 protein appears once, grouped with its most common genes and DNA. Here the V and J calls rest on TCRdb's processing, not on the authors' analysis. This sample gives around 40,000 distinct CDR3 sequences in total; around three fifths of them show up just once. The ten largest clones capture 45% of the sample.

The chain employs TRBV6-1 and TRBJ2-1. This TCR came from a man aged 50 to 59 with non-small cell lung cancer. The source material was distant non-tumor lung tissue. The CDR3 amino acid sequence is: CASNEIPRLFL.